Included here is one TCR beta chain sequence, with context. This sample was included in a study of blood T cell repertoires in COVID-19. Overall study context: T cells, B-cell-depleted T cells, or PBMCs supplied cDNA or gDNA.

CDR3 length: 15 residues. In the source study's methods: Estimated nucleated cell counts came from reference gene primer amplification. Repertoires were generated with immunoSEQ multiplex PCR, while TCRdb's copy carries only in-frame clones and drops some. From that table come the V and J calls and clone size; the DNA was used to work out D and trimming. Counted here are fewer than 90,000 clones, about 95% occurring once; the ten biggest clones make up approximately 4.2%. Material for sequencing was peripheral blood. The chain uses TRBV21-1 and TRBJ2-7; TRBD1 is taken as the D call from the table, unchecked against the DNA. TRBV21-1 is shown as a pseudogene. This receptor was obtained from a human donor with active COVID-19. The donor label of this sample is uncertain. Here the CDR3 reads CANLQGDSEAYEQYF. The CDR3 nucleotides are TGTGCCAACCTACAGGGGGATAGTGAAGCCTACGAGCAGTACTTC.